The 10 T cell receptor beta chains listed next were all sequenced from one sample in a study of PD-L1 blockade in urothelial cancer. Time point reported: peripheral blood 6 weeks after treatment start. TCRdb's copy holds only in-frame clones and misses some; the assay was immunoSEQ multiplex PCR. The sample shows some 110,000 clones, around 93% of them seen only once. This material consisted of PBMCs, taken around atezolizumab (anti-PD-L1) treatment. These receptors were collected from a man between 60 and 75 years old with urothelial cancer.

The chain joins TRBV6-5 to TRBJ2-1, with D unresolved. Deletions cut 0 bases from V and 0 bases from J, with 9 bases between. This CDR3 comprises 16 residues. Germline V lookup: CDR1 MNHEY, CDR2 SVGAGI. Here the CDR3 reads CASSYSGGRSYNEQFF. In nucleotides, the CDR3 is TGTGCCAGCAGTTACTCAGGCGGCCGCTCCTACAATGAGCAGTTCTTC.

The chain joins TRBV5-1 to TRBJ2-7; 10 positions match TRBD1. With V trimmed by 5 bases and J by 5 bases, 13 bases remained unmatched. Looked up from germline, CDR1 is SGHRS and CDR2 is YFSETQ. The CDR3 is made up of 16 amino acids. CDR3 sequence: CASRNDPGQGSHEQYF. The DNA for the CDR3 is TGCGCCAGCAGGAATGATCCGGGACAGGGGAGCCACGAGCAGTACTTC.

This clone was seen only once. This CDR3 reads CSVAGTSGGTYEQYF. For the CDR3, the DNA is TGCAGCGTTGCTGGGACTAGCGGGGGGACCTACGAGCAGTACTTC. The chain couples TRBV29-1 to TRBJ2-7, with 15 bases fitting TRBD2. The V and J ends lost 4 bases and 2 bases, in that order; junction bases with no gene match: 3. CDR1 is SQVTM, CDR2 ANQGSEA, per germline. The CDR3 totals 15 residues.

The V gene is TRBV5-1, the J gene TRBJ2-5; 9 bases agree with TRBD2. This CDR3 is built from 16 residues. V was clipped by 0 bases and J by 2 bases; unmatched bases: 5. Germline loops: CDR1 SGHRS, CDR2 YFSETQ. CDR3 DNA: TGCGCCAGCAGCTTGGGGCGCGGGGGGGATCAAGAGACCCAGTACTTC. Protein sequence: CASSLGRGGDQETQYF.

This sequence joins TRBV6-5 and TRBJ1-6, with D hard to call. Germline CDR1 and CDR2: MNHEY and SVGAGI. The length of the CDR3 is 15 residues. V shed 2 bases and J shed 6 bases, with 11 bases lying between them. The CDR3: CASSYERVTNSPLHF. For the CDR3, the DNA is TGTGCCAGCAGTTACGAGCGGGTCACTAATTCACCCCTCCACTTT.

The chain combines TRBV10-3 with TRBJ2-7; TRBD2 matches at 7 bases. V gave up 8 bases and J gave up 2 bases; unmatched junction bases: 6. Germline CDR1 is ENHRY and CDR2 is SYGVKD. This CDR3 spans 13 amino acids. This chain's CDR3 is CAIGREAAYEQYF. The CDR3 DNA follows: TGTGCCATCGGACGGGAGGCCGCCTACGAGCAGTACTTC.

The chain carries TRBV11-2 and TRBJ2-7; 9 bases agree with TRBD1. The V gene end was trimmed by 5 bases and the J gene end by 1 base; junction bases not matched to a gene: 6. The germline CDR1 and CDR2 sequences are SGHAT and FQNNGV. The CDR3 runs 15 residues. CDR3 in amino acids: CASSEQGARSYEQYF. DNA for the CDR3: TGTGCCAGCAGCGAACAGGGGGCGCGATCCTACGAGCAGTACTTC.

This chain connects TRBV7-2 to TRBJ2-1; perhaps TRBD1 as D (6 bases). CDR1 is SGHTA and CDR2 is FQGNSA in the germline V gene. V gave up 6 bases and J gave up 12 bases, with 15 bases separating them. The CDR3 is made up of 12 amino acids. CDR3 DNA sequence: TGTGCCAGCAGATTACAGGGTCCACGGCAGTTCTTC. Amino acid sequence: CASRLQGPRQFF.

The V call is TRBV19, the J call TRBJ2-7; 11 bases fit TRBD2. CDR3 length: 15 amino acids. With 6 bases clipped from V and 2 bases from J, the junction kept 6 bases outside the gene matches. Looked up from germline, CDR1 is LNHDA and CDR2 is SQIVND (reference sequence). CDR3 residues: CASRPGLAGPYEQYF. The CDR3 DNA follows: TGTGCCAGTAGACCCGGACTAGCGGGCCCCTACGAGCAGTACTTC.

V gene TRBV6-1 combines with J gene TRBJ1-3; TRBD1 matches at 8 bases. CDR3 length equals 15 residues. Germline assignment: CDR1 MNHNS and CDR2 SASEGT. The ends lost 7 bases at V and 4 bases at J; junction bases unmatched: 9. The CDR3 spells CASNTDRGVGNTIYF. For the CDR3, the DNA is TGTGCCAGCAACACAGACAGGGGAGTCGGAAACACCATATATTTT.